Listed here are 32 T cell receptor beta chains from one sample, sequenced in a study of a mutant IDH1 vaccine in newly diagnosed glioma. Sample time point: week 35, safety follow-up. Alongside topical imiquimod, each dose of vaccine comprised 300 ug of mutant IDH1 20-mer peptide. These receptors' targets are unknown. Using immunoSEQ multiplex PCR, the repertoire was profiled, and TCRdb retains in-frame clones only, with some absent. The data hold around 26,000 clones, with less than 85% observed a single time. Sequencing used PBMCs, obtained from a glioma patient whose treatment included an IDH1 peptide vaccine. These TCRs come from a man in his thirties or forties with glioma.

This clone has only a few counts. J is TRBJ1-2 and V is TRBV29-1; D may be TRBD1 (5 bases). CDR3 length equals 9 residues. CDR1 SQVTM and CDR2 ANQGSEA come from the germline V gene. Deletions cut 4 bases from V and 13 bases from J, with 10 bases between. The CDR3 region has the DNA TGCAGCGTTGGGGGCGTCGCCACCTTC. Protein product: CSVGGVATF.

The chain is built from TRBV5-1 and TRBJ1-3; the D is unclear. CDR1 is SGHRS and CDR2 is YFSETQ in the germline V gene. V lost 4 bases and J 0 bases, leaving 11 bases between the germline ends. The CDR3 is 15 residues long. The CDR3 region is CASSTDPSSGNTIYF. The CDR3 coding sequence is TGCGCCAGCAGCACGGACCCGAGCTCTGGAAACACCATATATTTT.

The chain is built from TRBV19 and TRBJ1-5; TRBD1 agrees at 11 bases. Germline values: CDR1 LNHDA, CDR2 SQIVND (reference sequence). The V segment lost 9 bases and the J segment 9 bases; nucleotides outside the gene matches: 10. CDR3 size: 14 residues. In nucleotides, the CDR3 is TGTGCCAGCAGGGACAGGGGGTTCTCAGGGCCCCAGCATTTT. This translates into CASRDRGFSGPQHF.

The J gene is TRBJ2-1, the V gene TRBV4-3, with 9 positions matching TRBD2. This CDR3 comprises 14 residues. The V and J ends lost 1 base and 9 bases, in that order; junction bases with no gene match: 4. Per germline, CDR1 LGHNA and CDR2 YSLEER. CDR3 coding DNA: TGCGCCAGCAGCCAAGGCGGGAGGGGTGGTGAGCAGTTCTTC. It specifies CASSQGGRGGEQFF.

The chain is built from TRBV10-3 and TRBJ1-2; D not certain. This CDR3 has 17 residues. The ends were cut back, 3 bases at V and 6 bases at J, with 23 bases in the middle. Germline V gene sequence: CDR1 ENHRY, CDR2 SYGVKD. The CDR3 coding sequence is TGTGCCATCAGTGACACACCCTGGGAGGGATCTGGGAATGGCTACACCTTC. Protein product: CAISDTPWEGSGNGYTF.

The gene calls are TRBV2 and TRBJ2-3, with a tentative D call TRBD1 (5 bases). This CDR3 is 14 amino acids long. In germline, CDR1 is SNHLY, CDR2 FYNNEI. The V end lost 5 bases, the J end lost 8 bases, and 17 bases lay between the germline ends. Here the CDR3 DNA reads TGTGCCAGCAGTATCAGCCAGGGTACGGGTACGCAGTATTTT. This codes for CASSISQGTGTQYF.

The J gene is TRBJ1-1, the V gene TRBV5-5; 7 nucleotides match TRBD1. Trimming cost V 4 bases and J 7 bases; bases outside gene matches: 10. Germline V CDR1 and CDR2: SGHKS, YYEKEE (reference sequence). The CDR3 has 14 residues. The CDR3 loop reads CASSISLRDSEAFF. For the CDR3, the DNA is TGTGCCAGCAGCATTTCCCTTAGGGACAGTGAAGCTTTCTTT.

V gene TRBV15 combines with J gene TRBJ2-1; a weak D match, TRBD2 (5 bases). Germline values: CDR1 LNHNV, CDR2 YYDKDF (reference sequence). V lost 0 bases and J lost 4, with 10 bases in between. The CDR3 has 15 residues. The CDR3 region is CATSRESSWYNEQFF. The CDR3 DNA follows: TGTGCCACCAGCAGAGAGTCTAGCTGGTACAATGAGCAGTTCTTC.

The V gene is TRBV30, the J gene TRBJ1-4; TRBD1 matches 10 bases. V dropped 5 bases and J dropped 4; count of bases not matched to a gene: 4. Germline CDR1 reads GTSNPN; CDR2 reads SVGIG (reference sequence). This CDR3 has 14 residues. The CDR3 coding sequence is TGTGCCTGGCACTGGACAGGGGGTAATGAAAAACTGTTTTTT. Translating gives CAWHWTGGNEKLFF.

The chain employs TRBV2 and TRBJ2-2; D is perhaps TRBD1 (6 bases). V lost 6 bases and J 0 bases, leaving 11 bases between the germline ends. The CDR3 has 15 amino acids. The germline V gene encodes CDR1 SNHLY and CDR2 FYNNEI. The CDR3 DNA sequence: TGTGCCAGCAGGGCCGACAGGACGAACACCGGGGAGCTGTTTTTT. Translation: CASRADRTNTGELFF.

About this clone: Other DNA sequences in the sample encode the same CDR3. The chain employs TRBV19 and TRBJ1-1, with 8 bases that match TRBD1. Germline CDR1 is LNHDA and CDR2 is SQIVND (reference sequence). The length of the CDR3 is 15 residues. V lost 3 bases and J lost 1; bases outside the gene matches: 4. The CDR3 protein is CASSIGGTGNTEAFF. The CDR3 DNA is TGTGCCAGTAGTATCGGTGGGACAGGGAACACTGAAGCTTTCTTT.

The chain couples TRBV5-6 to TRBJ2-5; D unresolved. The germline V and J ends were trimmed by 3 bases and 4 bases, with 16 bases remaining between them. Germline-derived CDR1 and CDR2 are SGHDT and YYEEEE. CDR3 size: 15 residues. DNA of the CDR3: TGTGCCAGCAGCTACCAAGTTGCGCGAGGAGAGACCCAGTACTTC. It codes for CASSYQVARGETQYF.

The rearrangement joins TRBV5-4 to TRBJ2-7; 10 positions match TRBD2. Germline V gene sequence: CDR1 SGHNT, CDR2 YYREEE (reference sequence). The length of the CDR3 is 17 residues. J gave up 3 bases and V 0 bases, and 9 bases lay outside the gene matches. The CDR3 DNA follows: TGTGCCAGCAGCTTGGCCGCAGCTAGCGGGGGTCTCTACGAGCAGTACTTC. This sequence encodes CASSLAAASGGLYEQYF. The variable domain in full, completed from reference TRBV5-4 and TRBJ2-7, reads ETGVTQSPTHLIKTRGQQVTLRCSSQSGHNTVSWYQQALGQGPQFIFQYYREEENGRGNFPPRFSGLQFPNYSSELNVNALELDDSALYLCASSLAAASGGLYEQYFGPGTRLTVT.

The chain carries TRBV30 and TRBJ2-5; D is undetermined. The V and J ends lost 4 bases and 5 bases respectively, with 8 bases between them. Per the germline V gene, CDR1 is GTSNPN and CDR2 is SVGIG (reference sequence). CDR3 length equals 11 residues. The CDR3, as DNA: TGTGCCTGGACCCGTCGGGAGACCCAGTACTTC. It codes for CAWTRRETQYF. Full variable domain (rest looked up from reference TRBV30 and TRBJ2-5): SQTIHQWPATLVQPVGSPLSLECTVEGTSNPNLYWYRQAAGRGLQLLFYSVGIGQISSEVPQNLSASRPQDRQFILSSKKLLLSDSGFYLCAWTRRETQYFGPGTRLLVL.

The V gene is TRBV5-1, the J gene TRBJ1-1; TRBD1 aligns across 9 bases. Germline trimming cut 0 bases from V and 7 bases from J; bases unmatched to any gene: 1. Germline loops: CDR1 SGHRS, CDR2 YFSETQ. The CDR3 extends over 13 amino acids. CDR3 DNA sequence: TGCGCCAGCAGCTTGGGACAGGGGGTTGAAGCTTTCTTT. It codes for CASSLGQGVEAFF.

V usage is TRBV30 and J usage is TRBJ1-2, with 7 bases aligning to TRBD1. Per germline, CDR1 GTSNPN and CDR2 SVGIG (reference sequence). The CDR3 runs to 13 residues. V was pared by 0 bases and J by 6 bases, with 4 bases of the junction left unmatched. CDR3 DNA: TGTGCCTGGAGTGTAAAGGGGGCCAATGGCTACACCTTC. This translates into CAWSVKGANGYTF.

This clone was observed a handful of times. The chain links TRBV28 to TRBJ1-4; D gene unclear. Trimming took off 5 bases at V and 11 bases at J, with 12 bases between the two ends. Germline CDR1 MDHEN, CDR2 SYDVKM. CDR3 length: 12 residues. CDR3 amino acids: CASSPAVFKLFF. Written as DNA, the CDR3 is TGTGCCAGCAGTCCGGCCGTCTTTAAACTGTTTTTT.

A single count supports this clone. A junction boundary mismatches the germline segment, possibly from a read error. The chain joins TRBV5-1 to TRBJ2-7; TRBD1 aligns across 10 bases. From germline, CDR1 is SGHRS and CDR2 YFSETQ. This CDR3 contains 16 residues. CDR3 sequence (DNA): TGCGCCAGCAGCTTGCGCGTGACAGGGGGCTCCGACGAGCAGTACTTC. Translation gives CASSLRVTGGSDEQYF. Full variable domain (remainder filled in from reference TRBV5-1 and TRBJ2-7): KAGVTQTPRYLIKTRGQQVTLSCSPISGHRSVSWYQQTPGQGLQFLFEYFSETQRNKGNFPGRFSGRQFSNSRSEMNVSTLELGDSALYLCASSLRVTGGSDEQYFGPGTRLTVT.

The gene calls are TRBV5-1 and TRBJ2-2; the match to TRBD1 covers 9 bases. V gave up 0 bases and J gave up 7 bases; unmatched junction bases: 1. This CDR3 has 14 residues. CDR1 and CDR2 (germline): SGHRS, YFSETQ. CDR3 protein: CASSLDRGLGELFF. The DNA of the CDR3 is TGCGCCAGCAGCTTGGACAGGGGGCTCGGGGAGCTGTTTTTT.

The chain links TRBV5-1 to TRBJ1-3; D ambiguous. Germline V CDR1 and CDR2: SGHRS, YFSETQ. Trimming pared 7 bases from V and 0 bases from J, leaving 11 bases between. The CDR3 runs to 14 residues. CDR3 coding DNA: TGCGCCAGCTCGGAGTATAGCTCTGGAAACACCATATATTTT. Translating it yields CASSEYSSGNTIYF. Based on the CDR3 plus reference TRBV5-1 and TRBJ1-3, the full variable domain is KAGVTQTPRYLIKTRGQQVTLSCSPISGHRSVSWYQQTPGQGLQFLFEYFSETQRNKGNFPGRFSGRQFSNSRSEMNVSTLELGDSALYLCASSEYSSGNTIYFGEGSWLTVV.

V usage is TRBV5-1 and J usage is TRBJ2-6; unclear D gene. CDR1 is SGHRS, CDR2 YFSETQ, per germline. The ends were cut back, 3 bases at V and 0 bases at J, with 16 bases in the middle. The CDR3 contains 18 residues. CDR3 residues: CASSSYPQTRSGANVLTF. The CDR3 DNA follows: TGCGCCAGCAGCTCTTATCCCCAGACCCGCTCTGGGGCCAACGTCCTGACTTTC.

This clone has just one count. This rearrangement joins TRBV6-5 to TRBJ2-3; unclear D gene. The CDR3 is 13 residues long. V dropped 4 bases and J dropped 6 bases, with 11 bases sitting between them. Germline loops: CDR1 MNHEY, CDR2 SVGAGI. The CDR3: CASSSPSGDTQYF. In DNA form, the CDR3 reads TGTGCCAGCAGTTCGCCTTCTGGGGATACGCAGTATTTT.

CDR3: CASRDKRGGRNEQFF. The CDR3 nucleotides read TGTGCCAGCAGGGATAAGCGGGGGGGCCGCAATGAGCAGTTCTTC. The chain carries TRBV2 and TRBJ2-1, with 10 bases fitting TRBD2. The germline CDR1 and CDR2 sequences are SNHLY and FYNNEI. CDR3 length: 15 amino acids. J lost 6 bases, V lost 6 bases, and 8 bases had no gene match. Supplemented by reference TRBV2 and TRBJ2-1, the full variable domain reads EPEVTQTPSHQVTQMGQEVILRCVPISNHLYFYWYRQILGQKVEFLVSFYNNEISEKSEIFDDQFSVERPDGSNFTLKIRSTKLEDSAMYFCASRDKRGGRNEQFFGPGTRLTVL.

The chain recombines TRBV4-2 with TRBJ1-3, with TRBD1 matching 7 bases. The germline V gene has CDR1 LGHNA and CDR2 YNFKEQ. V lost 0 bases, J lost 3 bases, and 2 bases stayed unmatched. CDR3 size: 15 residues. CDR3 in DNA: TGTGCCAGCAGCCAAGACTGGACAGGTGGAAACACCATATATTTT. Translated: CASSQDWTGGNTIYF.

The chain carries TRBV2 and TRBJ2-1, with D perhaps TRBD1 or TRBD2 (6 bases each). Germline V CDR1 and CDR2: SNHLY, FYNNEI. Trimming cost V 6 bases and J 12 bases, with 15 bases left between them. This CDR3 has 12 amino acids. The CDR3 bases are TGTGCCAGCAGCATTAGGGGGGAGGTGCAGTTCTTC. It codes for CASSIRGEVQFF. The variable domain in full, completed from reference TRBV2 and TRBJ2-1, reads EPEVTQTPSHQVTQMGQEVILRCVPISNHLYFYWYRQILGQKVEFLVSFYNNEISEKSEIFDDQFSVERPDGSNFTLKIRSTKLEDSAMYFCASSIRGEVQFFGPGTRLTVL.

The chain links TRBV5-1 to TRBJ2-1; 11 nucleotides agree with TRBD1. The CDR3 has 16 residues. Germline V CDR1 and CDR2: SGHRS, YFSETQ. Germline trimming cut 4 bases from V and 7 bases from J; bases unmatched to any gene: 10. CDR3 amino acids: CASSPLTGTGGNEQFF. Here the CDR3 DNA reads TGCGCCAGCAGCCCCTTAACCGGGACAGGGGGGAATGAGCAGTTCTTC.

This clone was observed a few times. The chain carries TRBV5-1 and TRBJ2-2; 9 bases are shared with TRBD2. Trimming cost V 0 bases and J 2 bases; bases outside gene matches: 2. Germline loops: CDR1 SGHRS, CDR2 YFSETQ. This CDR3 spans 16 amino acids. CDR3 loop: CASSLVGLANTGELFF. The CDR3 DNA reads TGCGCCAGCAGCTTGGTGGGACTAGCAAACACCGGGGAGCTGTTTTTT. Using reference TRBV5-1 and TRBJ2-2 for the parts outside the CDR3, the full variable domain is KAGVTQTPRYLIKTRGQQVTLSCSPISGHRSVSWYQQTPGQGLQFLFEYFSETQRNKGNFPGRFSGRQFSNSRSEMNVSTLELGDSALYLCASSLVGLANTGELFFGEGSRLTVL.

This clone was picked up one time. The genes are TRBV27 and TRBJ2-7; 8 positions agree with TRBD2. After removal of 3 bases from V and 3 bases from J, the junction contained 7 bases not matched to a gene. This CDR3 is 15 amino acids long. Germline V CDR1 and CDR2: MNHEY, SMNVEV (reference sequence). The CDR3 reads CASSLRGDKFYEQYF. The DNA of the CDR3 is TGTGCCAGCAGTTTGCGGGGGGATAAATTCTACGAGCAGTACTTC.

V is TRBV30 and J is TRBJ1-2; D unclear. V was trimmed by 2 bases and J by 5 bases, leaving 9 bases between them. The CDR3 runs to 12 residues. The V gene's germline CDR1 is GTSNPN and CDR2 SVGIG (reference sequence). CDR3 amino acids: CAWSKTFYGYTF. CDR3 nucleotide sequence: TGTGCCTGGAGTAAAACGTTTTATGGCTACACCTTC.

The chain has TRBV7-9 and TRBJ1-5; D possibly corresponds to TRBD1 (6 bases). V lost 5 bases to trimming and J lost 5 bases, with 13 bases between them. The length of the CDR3 is 14 residues. In germline, CDR1 is SEHNR, CDR2 FQNEAQ (reference sequence). CDR3 region: CASSQGRTDQPQHF. Here the CDR3 DNA reads TGTGCCAGCAGCCAAGGAAGGACAGATCAGCCCCAGCATTTT. The variable domain in full, completed from reference TRBV7-9 and TRBJ1-5, reads DTGVSQNPRHKITKRGQNVTFRCDPISEHNRLYWYRQTLGQGPEFLTYFQNEAQLEKSRLLSDRFSAERPKGSFSTLEIQRTEQGDSAMYLCASSQGRTDQPQHFGDGTRLSIL.

Only a few counts were recorded for this clone. The chain couples TRBV30 to TRBJ2-2; tentatively, D is TRBD1 (6 bases). V shed 7 bases and J shed 4 bases, with 16 bases lying between them. The CDR3 has 14 residues. Germline CDR1 and CDR2: GTSNPN and SVGIG (reference sequence). The CDR3 loop reads CAYTQGLSTGELFF. CDR3 DNA sequence: TGTGCCTACACTCAGGGGTTAAGCACCGGGGAGCTGTTTTTT.

This chain uses TRBV7-9 with TRBJ1-1; D remains unclear. V was cut by 3 bases and J by 4 bases, with 9 bases left in between. The CDR3 runs 13 residues. Germline V gene sequence: CDR1 SEHNR, CDR2 FQNEAQ (reference sequence). The CDR3 DNA is TGTGCCAGCAGCTTCCTAAGAGGCACTGAAGCTTTCTTT. This translates into CASSFLRGTEAFF.